Each of the 10 T cell receptor beta chains below was sequenced from the same sample in a study of CD8 T cells in ankylosing spondylitis. A single record per CDR3 protein comes from TCRdb applying MiXCR to the 5' RACE reads. The table lists just under 95,000 distinct CDR3 sequences, 8.8% of them singletons, with roughly 5% in the top ten. The sample taken for sequencing was blood, either unsorted or a sorted T cell fraction (not recorded which). All receptors derive from a male donor with ankylosing spondylitis or in good health (not recorded which).

This clonotype occurred many times. One end of the junction is discordant with germline, which a read error may explain. This CDR3 is CAWSVLGGQQTQYF. CDR3 sequence (DNA): TGTGCCTGGAGTGTTCTAGGGGGCCAACAGACCCAGTACTTC. This chain connects TRBV30 to TRBJ2-5; 7 bases align to TRBD1. The CDR3 consists of 14 residues. Germline V gives CDR1 GTSNPN, CDR2 SVGIG (reference sequence). The whole variable domain, remainder taken from reference TRBV30 and TRBJ2-5, is SQTIHQWPATLVQPVGSPLSLECTVEGTSNPNLYWYRQAAGRGLQLLFYSVGIGQISSEVPQNLSASRPQDRQFILSSKKLLLSDSGFYLCAWSVLGGQQTQYFGPGTRLLVL.

This clonotype was found a few times. The chain combines TRBV20-1 with TRBJ2-2; weak D call: TRBD1 (5 bases). Between the trimmed V and J ends, which lost 4 bases and 1 base, there was a span of 13 bases. This CDR3 comprises 15 residues. Germline CDR1 reads DFQATT; CDR2 reads SNEGSKA (reference sequence). CDR3 sequence: CSAKHTQGNTGELFF. The CDR3 DNA follows: TGCAGTGCTAAACATACCCAGGGGAACACCGGGGAGCTGTTTTTT.

This rearrangement joins TRBV14 to TRBJ2-2; D gene unclear. The CDR3 sequence is 15 residues long. CDR1 SGHDN and CDR2 FVKESK come from the germline V gene. V was trimmed by 4 bases and J by 1 base, leaving 10 bases between them. In DNA form, the CDR3 reads TGTGCCAGCAGCCGACGCAGACAGAACACCGGGGAGCTGTTTTTT. This codes for CASSRRRQNTGELFF. The complete variable domain, with remaining parts taken from reference TRBV14 and TRBJ2-2, reads EAGVTQFPSHSVIEKGQTVTLRCDPISGHDNLYWYRRVMGKEIKFLLHFVKESKQDESGMPNNRFLAERTGGTYSTLKVQPAELEDSGVYFCASSRRRQNTGELFFGEGSRLTVL.

This clonotype was observed many times. The gene calls are TRBV28 and TRBJ2-1; D might be TRBD1 (5 bases). Trimming removed 6 bases at V and 8 bases at J, with 29 bases between. Germline values: CDR1 MDHEN, CDR2 SYDVKM. The CDR3 covers 18 residues. CDR3 in amino acids: CASSLTAQQAILSDEQFF. In nucleotides, the CDR3 is TGTGCCAGCAGCCTGACGGCCCAACAGGCAATCTTGAGCGATGAGCAGTTCTTC.

This clonotype was recorded many times. Relative to the germline gene, one junction end is altered; a read error may explain this. The chain combines TRBV12-3 or TRBV12-4 with TRBJ2-7; 8 nucleotides line up with TRBD1. This CDR3 has 14 residues. The CDR3 protein is CASSNRDRSSEQYF. The DNA for the CDR3 is TGTGCCAGCAGTAACCGGGACAGGTCCTCCGAGCAGTACTTC.

This clonotype was recorded many times. V gene TRBV2 combines with J gene TRBJ2-5; D is unresolved. Germline assignment: CDR1 SNHLY and CDR2 FYNNEI. The CDR3 sequence is 15 residues long. The ends were cut back, 5 bases at V and 2 bases at J, with 15 bases in the middle. CDR3 protein: CASSPERITQETQYF. In nucleotides, the CDR3 is TGTGCCAGCAGTCCCGAGCGTATAACACAAGAGACCCAGTACTTC.

In its sample, this clonotype was seen many times. This chain uses TRBV12-3 or TRBV12-4 with TRBJ2-1, with D uncertain. CDR3 length: 13 residues. Trimming took 1 base from V and 11 from J, leaving 12 bases between them. In nucleotides, the CDR3 is TGTGCCAGCAGTTTAGATGGCAGGCCGAAGCAGTTCTTC. Its protein product is CASSLDGRPKQFF.

Many counts were recorded for this clonotype. V and J are TRBV3-1 and TRBJ2-5; TRBD1 is a possible D gene (6 bases). The CDR3 spans 15 residues. The ends were cut back, 3 bases at V and 2 bases at J, with 13 bases in the middle. CDR1 and CDR2 from the germline V gene are LGHDT and YNNKEL (reference sequence). Written as DNA, the CDR3 is TGTGCCAGCAGCCATCCGAGGGGGAGACAAGAGACCCAGTACTTC. Translated: CASSHPRGRQETQYF.

This clonotype was counted at least ten times. The chain recombines TRBV7-3 with TRBJ2-1; 10 nucleotides align to TRBD2. The germline V gene encodes CDR1 SGHTA and CDR2 FQGTGA. J lost 4 bases, V lost 1 base, and 7 bases had no gene match. This CDR3 has 17 amino acids. The CDR3, as DNA: TGTGCCAGCAGCTTAAGCCCTGGGACTAGCGTTTACAATGAGCAGTTCTTC. Translation: CASSLSPGTSVYNEQFF.

This clonotype showed up many times. The chain has TRBV7-2 and TRBJ2-1, with 7 bases matching TRBD2. Germline loops: CDR1 SGHTA, CDR2 FQGNSA. The junction had 12 bases not matched to a gene; V was cut back by 5 bases and J by 8 bases. This CDR3 has 15 residues. CDR3 nucleotides: TGTGCCAGCAGCATGCGGGGACTAAGCCACTATGAGCAGTTCTTC. Residues: CASSMRGLSHYEQFF.